The 9 T cell receptor beta chains presented below share a single source sample, sequenced in a study of cytomegalovirus exposure and HLA in healthy donors (dated by TCRdb to the late 2010s). The library was produced with the immunoSEQ multiplex PCR assay. For the multiplex PCR, a mixture combining 60 forward primers for TCR Vbeta segments and 13 reverse primers for TCR Jbeta segments was used. Held by TCRdb, this immuneACCESS table contains in-frame sequences only and omits some clones. Under half of the omission traces to an unresolved V gene where checked; the cause of the rest is unknown. Here the sample has about 140,000 clones; 77% occur a single time. The ten largest clones add up to roughly 4.9% of the sample. Sequencing used PBMCs. The source is a woman aged 50 to 65 in good health and CMV-seronegative.

The chain employs TRBV2 and TRBJ2-1; D gene ambiguous. The CDR3 loop spans 11 amino acids. Germline V lookup: CDR1 SNHLY, CDR2 FYNNEI. The germline V and J ends were trimmed by 6 bases and 6 bases, with 6 bases remaining between them. CDR3 residues: CASSFLNEQFF. The CDR3 DNA sequence: TGTGCCAGCAGCTTCCTCAATGAGCAGTTCTTC.

CDR3 nucleotides: TGTGCCAGCAGCTTAGCGGGGCGCACAGATACGCAGTATTTT. The encoded protein is CASSLAGRTDTQYF. V usage is TRBV7-2 and J usage is TRBJ2-3, with D possibly TRBD1 on 5 matching bases. The V gene lost 0 bases and the J gene lost 1 base, with 5 bases spanning the gap. CDR1 and CDR2 from the germline V gene are SGHTA and FQGNSA. The length of the CDR3 is 14 residues.

This clone is a singleton in its sample. The J gene is TRBJ2-5, the V gene TRBV2, with 9 bases aligning to TRBD2. Per the germline V gene, CDR1 is SNHLY and CDR2 is FYNNEI. The CDR3 runs to 15 residues. V shed 4 bases and J 5 bases; nucleotides not matched to a gene: 8. The CDR3 loop reads CASSAGRGGWETQYF. DNA for the CDR3: TGTGCCAGCAGTGCAGGGCGGGGGGGGTGGGAGACCCAGTACTTC.

This clone has just a few counts. This chain links TRBV15 with TRBJ2-7; D remains unclear. The V end was cut by 0 bases, the J end by 0 bases, with 12 bases between. Germline loops: CDR1 LNHNV, CDR2 YYDKDF (reference sequence). This CDR3 region has 16 residues. The CDR3 region is CATSREGGVLSYEQYF. Written as DNA, the CDR3 is TGTGCCACCAGCAGAGAAGGCGGAGTCCTCTCCTACGAGCAGTACTTC.

The chain links TRBV9 to TRBJ1-1; no definite D call. Germline V gives CDR1 SGDLS, CDR2 YYNGEE. Trimming shortened V by 0 bases and J by 2 bases, and 11 bases separated the two germline ends. The CDR3 totals 15 residues. The CDR3 DNA is TGTGCCAGCAGCGTAGACCCGGTACCCAACACTGAAGCTTTCTTT. Residues: CASSVDPVPNTEAFF.

Details on this clone: Sequence at one end of the junction differs from germline and may be a read error. The chain links TRBV7-8 to TRBJ2-1; TRBD1 aligns across 8 bases. This CDR3 has 11 amino acids. Germline V lookup: CDR1 SGHVS, CDR2 FQNEAQ. The chain's CDR3 is CASSSDGQGVF. The CDR3 coding sequence is TGTGCCAGCAGTTCAGACGGACAGGGCGTCTTC. Filled out from reference TRBV7-8 and TRBJ2-1, the complete variable domain reads GAGVSQSPRYKVAKRGQDVALRCDPISGHVSLFWYQQALGQGPEFLTYFQNEAQLDKSGLPSDRFFAERPEGSVSTLKIQRTQQEDSAVYLCASSSDGQGVFGPGTRLTVL.

This chain links TRBV4-2 with TRBJ1-4; the D is unclear. Trimming shortened V by 4 bases and J by 5 bases, and 5 bases separated the two germline ends. This CDR3 comprises 12 residues. CDR1 LGHNA and CDR2 YNFKEQ come from the germline V gene. DNA for the CDR3: TGTGCCAGCAGCCTCTTAAATGAAAAACTGTTTTTT. Its translation is CASSLLNEKLFF.

V and J are TRBV30 and TRBJ2-5, with a weak D call TRBD1 (6 bases). Germline V gives CDR1 GTSNPN, CDR2 SVGIG (reference sequence). This CDR3 contains 15 residues. V was cut by 0 bases and J by 1 base, with 12 bases left in between. CDR3 sequence reads: CAWSVPQGIQETQYF. CDR3 bases: TGTGCCTGGAGTGTACCACAGGGCATCCAAGAGACCCAGTACTTC. The complete variable domain, with remaining parts taken from reference TRBV30 and TRBJ2-5, reads SQTIHQWPATLVQPVGSPLSLECTVEGTSNPNLYWYRQAAGRGLQLLFYSVGIGQISSEVPQNLSASRPQDRQFILSSKKLLLSDSGFYLCAWSVPQGIQETQYFGPGTRLLVL.

In its sample, this clone was seen once. The chain's CDR3 is CAIGTSGTYEQYF. The DNA of the CDR3 is TGTGCCATAGGGACTAGCGGGACCTACGAGCAGTACTTC. The V call is TRBV10-3, the J call TRBJ2-7, with TRBD2 identical over 13 bases. The CDR3 spans 13 residues. V was clipped by 9 bases and J by 2 bases; unmatched bases: 1. Germline V gene lookup returns CDR1 ENHRY and CDR2 SYGVKD.